The 11 T cell receptor beta chains below come from one sample, sequenced in a study of identical twins. TCRdb used MiXCR to reprocess the 5' RACE reads, holding one entry per CDR3 protein. The sample yields hundreds of thousands of distinct CDR3 sequences, 5.5% to 7.5% seen once. The sequenced sample consisted of naive T cells sorted from blood. The source of these receptors is a man aged 18 to 30 in good health.

The chain links TRBV6-2 or TRBV6-3 to TRBJ2-7; D gene unclear. This CDR3 is 12 amino acids long. Per the germline V gene, CDR1 is MNHEY and CDR2 is SVGEGT. V lost 4 bases and J lost 6, with 10 bases in between. CDR3 nucleotides: TGTGCCAGCAGTTTCCTGAGTTCCGAGCAGTACTTC. Protein: CASSFLSSEQYF.

This clonotype was seen only a few times. The V and J genes are TRBV29-1 and TRBJ2-7; either TRBD1 or TRBD2 may supply D (5 bases each). The V gene lost 4 bases and the J gene lost 1 base, with 14 bases spanning the gap. Germline V lookup: CDR1 SQVTM, CDR2 ANQGSEA. This CDR3 region has 14 residues. The CDR3 sequence: CSVGTGTGSYEQYF. The CDR3 DNA reads as TGCAGCGTTGGGACCGGGACGGGGTCCTACGAGCAGTACTTC.

A word on this clonotype: The germline gene is not matched at one end of the junction; a read error may be the cause. The chain uses TRBV3-1 and TRBJ2-1; 8 bases agree with TRBD1. This CDR3 is built from 13 residues. From germline, CDR1 is LGHDT and CDR2 YNNKEL (reference sequence). The CDR3 sequence is CASRTGEYNKQFF. The CDR3 bases are TGTGCCAGCAGGACAGGGGAGTACAATAAGCAGTTCTTC.

This clonotype was detected a few times. The rearrangement joins TRBV11-2 to TRBJ1-2; perhaps TRBD1 as D (5 bases). In germline, CDR1 is SGHAT, CDR2 FQNNGV. Trimming took 1 base from V and 7 from J, leaving 13 bases between them. The CDR3 is 14 residues long. For the CDR3, the DNA is TGTGCCAGCAGCTTAGGCGGCAGGGAGGTTGGCTACACCTTC. This codes for CASSLGGREVGYTF.

The CDR3 protein is CASSLVGTGMNTEAFF. The CDR3 bases are TGTGCCAGCAGCTTAGTCGGGACAGGGATGAACACTGAAGCTTTCTTT. The chain carries TRBV7-2 and TRBJ1-1, with 9 bases matching TRBD1. V lost 1 base, J lost 0 bases, and 3 bases stayed unmatched. The CDR3 length is 16 residues. Germline V lookup: CDR1 SGHTA, CDR2 FQGNSA.

The chain carries TRBV7-7 and TRBJ1-5; D not resolved. Trimming left V 7 bases short and J 8 bases short, with 33 bases between. The CDR3 runs 19 residues. In germline, CDR1 is SSHAT, CDR2 FNYEAQ (reference sequence). The CDR3 nucleotides read TGTGCCAGCAATCGAGATTGGGAAGGGAACGGCACCTTCACGGAGCCCCAGCATTTT. It translates to CASNRDWEGNGTFTEPQHF.

This clonotype has at least ten counts. This rearrangement joins TRBV5-6 to TRBJ2-3; D is possibly TRBD1 (5 bases). This CDR3 has 16 residues. Trimming pared 5 bases from V and 3 bases from J, leaving 19 bases between. Germline CDR1 and CDR2: SGHDT and YYEEEE. CDR3 sequence (DNA): TGTGCCAGCAGGTATCTACACAGGCCTGGGACAGATACGCAGTATTTT. Protein: CASRYLHRPGTDTQYF.

The chain recombines TRBV11-3 with TRBJ2-3; D possibly corresponds to TRBD2 (6 bases). Per the germline V gene, CDR1 is SGHNT and CDR2 is YENEEA. There are 15 residues in the CDR3. The V end was cut by 5 bases, the J end by 0 bases, with 12 bases between. The chain's CDR3 is CASSGRSASTDTQYF. For the CDR3, the DNA is TGTGCCAGCAGCGGGAGGAGCGCTAGCACAGATACGCAGTATTTT.

The chain is built from TRBV6-1 and TRBJ1-5, with no clear D. The CDR3 sequence is 15 residues long. Germline CDR1 MNHNS, CDR2 SASEGT. V was clipped by 1 base and J by 2 bases, with 9 bases between them. This CDR3 reads CASSEGRSGNQPQHF. The CDR3 coding sequence is TGTGCCAGCAGTGAAGGACGTAGCGGCAATCAGCCCCAGCATTTT.

This clonotype was detected only a few times. The chain joins TRBV11-2 to TRBJ1-5, with a tentative D call TRBD1 (6 bases). Germline V gene data show CDR1 as SGHAT and CDR2 as FQNNGV. This CDR3 comprises 20 residues. The V end was cut by 0 bases, the J end by 5 bases, with 26 bases between. CDR3 in DNA: TGTGCCAGCAGCTTAGAGCGCGAGCGATTTAGGTATTGGGGGCATCAGCCCCAGCATTTT. Its protein is CASSLERERFRYWGHQPQHF.

This clonotype was seen repeatedly, ten times or more. This chain uses TRBV20-1 with TRBJ2-2; 9 bases are shared with TRBD1. V dropped 3 bases and J dropped 7; count of bases not matched to a gene: 6. From germline, CDR1 is DFQATT and CDR2 SNEGSKA (reference sequence). The CDR3 length is 14 residues. The CDR3 sequence is CSASRTGVFGELFF. The CDR3 DNA sequence: TGCAGTGCTAGCCGGACAGGGGTATTCGGGGAGCTGTTTTTT.